The clone carrying this T cell receptor beta chain was picked up one time. Antigen specificity is unknown. This entry is derived from a study of blood T cells in healthy people across ages. Study-wide background: Capturing about one barcoded beta molecule per two T cells was achieved by template switching.

Alongside a J-beta primer mix, a sample-barcoded 5' primer served in a second PCR lasting 7 to 11 cycles. Tags on each cDNA molecule came from a template-switch adaptor with 12 random nucleotides. TCRdb processed the 5' RACE reads anew with MiXCR; each CDR3 protein has one entry. The data contain around 1.5 million distinct CDR3 sequences, about 35% of them singletons. The V gene end was trimmed by 1 base and the J gene end by 2 bases; junction bases not matched to a gene: 4. The CDR3 has 15 amino acids. Germline loops: CDR1 DFQATT, CDR2 SNEGSKA (reference sequence). Notes on the study in general: Because sorting was not performed, PBMCs prevented conclusive naive versus antigen-experienced comparison.

This sequence originates from a woman younger than 45 in good health. The sequenced material came from blood. The chain has TRBV20-1 and TRBJ2-4; 8 bases match TRBD1. DNA of the CDR3: TGCAGTGCTAGAGTTCAGGGGGCAACCAAAAACATTCAGTACTTC. Its translation is CSARVQGATKNIQYF.